This T cell receptor beta chain was obtained from a study of T cell responses to AZD1222 COVID-19 vaccine. General observations from the study: There were mostly white British donors and more females than males, and clonal diversity was possibly underestimated. A rise in Spike-specific TCR breadth and depth followed two AZD1222 doses. Just a handful of AZD1222 recipients tested seropositive at baseline. Unmutated variant regions are reportedly targeted by nearly half of spike-specific TCRs.

The protocol was immunoSEQ multiplex PCR, while the TCRdb copy is restricted to in-frame clones and leaves out a portion. The table records 130,000 to 150,000 clones, roughly 90% of them present only once. The table lists this clone with a count of one. Its antigen is currently unknown. Trimming took 6 bases from V and 7 from J; bases not matched to a gene: 10. Germline V lookup: CDR1 SGHTA, CDR2 FQGNSA. The CDR3 extends over 14 amino acids. The V call is TRBV7-2, the J call TRBJ2-7; 9 nucleotides agree with TRBD1. The receptor was isolated from an adult in good health. Sequencing used peripheral blood, obtained on day 0 of AZD1222 vaccination. Here the CDR3 DNA reads TGTGCCAGCAGATACCGGACAGGGGACGGAGAGCAGTACTTC. This gives the protein CASRYRTGDGEQYF.